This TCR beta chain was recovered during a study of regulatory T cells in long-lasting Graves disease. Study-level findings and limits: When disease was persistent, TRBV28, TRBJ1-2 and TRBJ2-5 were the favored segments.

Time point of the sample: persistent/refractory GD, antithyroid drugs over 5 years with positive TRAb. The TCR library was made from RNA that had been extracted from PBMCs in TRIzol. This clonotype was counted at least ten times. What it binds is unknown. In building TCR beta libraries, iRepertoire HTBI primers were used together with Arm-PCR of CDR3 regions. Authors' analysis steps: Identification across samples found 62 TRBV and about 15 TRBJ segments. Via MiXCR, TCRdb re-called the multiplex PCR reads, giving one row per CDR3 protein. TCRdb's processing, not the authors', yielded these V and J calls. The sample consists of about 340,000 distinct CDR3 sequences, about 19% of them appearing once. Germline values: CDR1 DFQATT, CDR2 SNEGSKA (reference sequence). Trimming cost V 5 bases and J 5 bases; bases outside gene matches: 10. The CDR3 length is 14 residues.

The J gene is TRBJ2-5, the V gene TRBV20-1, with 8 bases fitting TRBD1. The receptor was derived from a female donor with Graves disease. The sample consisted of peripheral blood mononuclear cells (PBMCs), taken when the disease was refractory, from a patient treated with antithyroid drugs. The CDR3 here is CSAQRTGYGETQYF. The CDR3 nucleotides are TGCAGTGCTCAAAGGACAGGGTACGGGGAGACCCAGTACTTC.